This T cell receptor (beta chain) was found in a study of shared clonotypes between healthy human individuals. An approximately 200 ng quantity of DNA, tens of thousands of T cell genomes, went into the sorted-subset replicate PCRs. TCRdb's copy holds only in-frame clones and misses some; the assay was immunoSEQ multiplex PCR. Of 170,000 or so clones in the sample, 65% to 70% were seen once. This CDR3 is 15 amino acids long. In germline, CDR1 is MNHNY, CDR2 SVGAGI (reference sequence). V lost 0 bases, J lost 0 bases, and 9 bases lay in between. Caucasian adults living in Nashville, Tennessee, provided all samples.

The sample was memory CD4+ T cells sorted from blood. Subset denoted: CD45RA-negative fraction. The chain carries TRBV6-6 and TRBJ2-7, with D tentatively TRBD1 or TRBD2 (5 bases each). This clonotype was sampled from a man aged 30-40 years in good health. The CDR3 spells CASSYSFGTSYEQYF. Written as DNA, the CDR3 is TGTGCCAGCAGTTACTCGTTCGGGACCTCCTACGAGCAGTACTTC.